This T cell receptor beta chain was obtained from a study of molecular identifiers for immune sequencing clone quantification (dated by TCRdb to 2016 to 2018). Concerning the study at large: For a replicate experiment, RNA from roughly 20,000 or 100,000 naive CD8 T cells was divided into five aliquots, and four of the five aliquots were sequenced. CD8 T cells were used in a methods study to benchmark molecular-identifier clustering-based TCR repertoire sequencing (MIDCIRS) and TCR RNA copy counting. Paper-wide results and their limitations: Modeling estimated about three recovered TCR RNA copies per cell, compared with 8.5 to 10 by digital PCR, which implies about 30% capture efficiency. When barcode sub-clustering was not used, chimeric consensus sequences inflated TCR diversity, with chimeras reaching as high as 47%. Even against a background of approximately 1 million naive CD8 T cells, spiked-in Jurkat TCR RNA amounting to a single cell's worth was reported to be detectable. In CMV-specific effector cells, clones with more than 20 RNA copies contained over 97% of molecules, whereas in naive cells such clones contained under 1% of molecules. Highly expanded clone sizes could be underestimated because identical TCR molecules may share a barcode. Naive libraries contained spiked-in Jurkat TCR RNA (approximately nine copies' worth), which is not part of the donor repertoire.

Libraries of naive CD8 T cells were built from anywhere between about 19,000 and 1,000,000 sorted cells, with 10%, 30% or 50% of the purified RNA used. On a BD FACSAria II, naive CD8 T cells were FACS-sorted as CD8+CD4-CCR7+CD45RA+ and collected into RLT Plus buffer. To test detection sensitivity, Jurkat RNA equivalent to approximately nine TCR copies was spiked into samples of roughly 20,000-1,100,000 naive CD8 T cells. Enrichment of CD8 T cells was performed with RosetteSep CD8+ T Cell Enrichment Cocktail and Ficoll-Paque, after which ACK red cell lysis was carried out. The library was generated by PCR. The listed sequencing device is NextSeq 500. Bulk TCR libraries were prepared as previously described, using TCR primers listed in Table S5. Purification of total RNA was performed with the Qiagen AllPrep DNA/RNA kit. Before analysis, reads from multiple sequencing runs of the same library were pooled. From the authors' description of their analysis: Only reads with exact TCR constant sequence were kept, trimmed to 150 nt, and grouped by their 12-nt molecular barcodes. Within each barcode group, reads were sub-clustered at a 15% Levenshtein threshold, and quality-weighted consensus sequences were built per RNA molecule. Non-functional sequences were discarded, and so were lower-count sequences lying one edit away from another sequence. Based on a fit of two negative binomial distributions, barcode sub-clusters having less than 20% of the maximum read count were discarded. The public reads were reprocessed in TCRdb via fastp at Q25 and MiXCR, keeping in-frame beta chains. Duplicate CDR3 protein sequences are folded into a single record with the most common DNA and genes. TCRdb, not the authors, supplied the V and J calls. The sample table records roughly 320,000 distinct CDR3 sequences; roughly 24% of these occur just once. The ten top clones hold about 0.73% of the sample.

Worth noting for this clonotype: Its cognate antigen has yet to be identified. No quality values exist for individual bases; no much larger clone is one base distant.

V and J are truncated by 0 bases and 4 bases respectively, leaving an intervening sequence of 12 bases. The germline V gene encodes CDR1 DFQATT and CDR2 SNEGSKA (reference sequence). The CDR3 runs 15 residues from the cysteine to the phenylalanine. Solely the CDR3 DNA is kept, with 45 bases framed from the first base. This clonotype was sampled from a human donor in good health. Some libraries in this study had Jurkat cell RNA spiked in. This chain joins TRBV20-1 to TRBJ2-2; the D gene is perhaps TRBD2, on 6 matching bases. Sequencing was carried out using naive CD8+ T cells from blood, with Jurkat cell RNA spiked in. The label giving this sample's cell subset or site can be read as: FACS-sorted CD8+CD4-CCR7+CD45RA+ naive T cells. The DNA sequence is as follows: TGCAGTGCTAGAGAGCGGGAAACGAGCACCGGGGAGCTGTTTTTT. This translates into CSARERETSTGELFF.